This T cell receptor (beta chain) was recorded in a study of shared clonotypes between healthy human individuals. Study as a whole: Plates per donor: three CD4 naive, three CD4 memory, two CD8 naive, one CD8 memory.

Only Caucasian adults living in Nashville, Tennessee served as donors. General study points: When naive CD4 clonotypes were compared across four donors, around 5% were shared.

This CDR3 has 13 residues. Germline loops: CDR1 WSHSY, CDR2 SAAADI. V lost 4 bases, J lost 7 bases, and 11 bases lay in between. A remark on this clone: Its target is not known.

Generated by immunoSEQ multiplex PCR, the TCRdb table keeps only in-frame clones and is missing some. The sample comprises some 2,500,000 clones, just under 95% of which are singletons, and approximately 0.4% rests with the top ten. The genes are TRBV10-2 and TRBJ1-5; D remains unclear. Material for sequencing was naive CD4+ T cells from PBMCs. Subset described: CD45RA+ positively selected. This sequence originates from a man in his late teens or twenties in good health. Some clones in this sample may be carry-over from other donors' samples. The CDR3 sequence: CASSGAGGQPQHF. The CDR3 DNA sequence: TGCGCCAGCAGTGGGGCAGGCGGCCAGCCCCAGCATTTT.